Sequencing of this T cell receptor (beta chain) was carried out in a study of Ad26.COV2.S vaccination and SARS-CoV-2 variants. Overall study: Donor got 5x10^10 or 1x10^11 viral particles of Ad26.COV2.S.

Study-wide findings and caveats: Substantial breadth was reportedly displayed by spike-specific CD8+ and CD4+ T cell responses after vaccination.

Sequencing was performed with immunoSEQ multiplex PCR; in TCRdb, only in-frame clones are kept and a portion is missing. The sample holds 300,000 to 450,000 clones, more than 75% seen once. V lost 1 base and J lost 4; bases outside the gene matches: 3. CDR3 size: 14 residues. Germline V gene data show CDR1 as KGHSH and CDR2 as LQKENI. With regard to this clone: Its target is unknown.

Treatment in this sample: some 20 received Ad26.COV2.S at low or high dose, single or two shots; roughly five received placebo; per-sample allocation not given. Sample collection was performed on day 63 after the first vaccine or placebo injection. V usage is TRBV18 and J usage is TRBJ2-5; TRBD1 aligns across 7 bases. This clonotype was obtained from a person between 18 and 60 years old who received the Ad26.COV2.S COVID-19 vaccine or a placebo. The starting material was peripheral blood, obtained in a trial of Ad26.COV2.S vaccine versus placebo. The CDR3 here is CASSPQGARETQYF. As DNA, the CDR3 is TGTGCCAGCTCACCACAGGGGGCTAGAGAGACCCAGTACTTC.